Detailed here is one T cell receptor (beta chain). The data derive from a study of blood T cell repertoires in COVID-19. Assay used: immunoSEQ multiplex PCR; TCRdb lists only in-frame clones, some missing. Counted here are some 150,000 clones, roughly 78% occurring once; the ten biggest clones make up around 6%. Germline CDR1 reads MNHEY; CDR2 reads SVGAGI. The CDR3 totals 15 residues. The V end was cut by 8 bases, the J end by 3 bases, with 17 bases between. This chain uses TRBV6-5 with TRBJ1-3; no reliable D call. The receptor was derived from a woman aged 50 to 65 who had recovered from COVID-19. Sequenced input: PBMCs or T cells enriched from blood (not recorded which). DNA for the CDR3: TGTGCCAGCGGGTACACAGTGGATGGTGGAAACACCATATATTTT. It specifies CASGYTVDGGNTIYF.